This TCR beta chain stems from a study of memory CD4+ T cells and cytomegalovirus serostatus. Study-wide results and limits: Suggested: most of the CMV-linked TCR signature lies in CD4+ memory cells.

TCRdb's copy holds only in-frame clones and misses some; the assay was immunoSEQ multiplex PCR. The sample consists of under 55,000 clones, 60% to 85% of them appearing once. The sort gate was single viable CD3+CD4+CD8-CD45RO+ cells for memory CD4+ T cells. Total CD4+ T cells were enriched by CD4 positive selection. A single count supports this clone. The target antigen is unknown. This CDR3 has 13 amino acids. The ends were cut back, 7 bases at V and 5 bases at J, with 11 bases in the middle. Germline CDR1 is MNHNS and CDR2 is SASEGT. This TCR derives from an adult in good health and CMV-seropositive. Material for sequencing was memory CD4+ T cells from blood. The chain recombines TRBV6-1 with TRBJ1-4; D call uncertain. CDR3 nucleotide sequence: TGTGCCAGCAATCGTCAGGTGAATGAAAAACTGTTTTTT. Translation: CASNRQVNEKLFF.